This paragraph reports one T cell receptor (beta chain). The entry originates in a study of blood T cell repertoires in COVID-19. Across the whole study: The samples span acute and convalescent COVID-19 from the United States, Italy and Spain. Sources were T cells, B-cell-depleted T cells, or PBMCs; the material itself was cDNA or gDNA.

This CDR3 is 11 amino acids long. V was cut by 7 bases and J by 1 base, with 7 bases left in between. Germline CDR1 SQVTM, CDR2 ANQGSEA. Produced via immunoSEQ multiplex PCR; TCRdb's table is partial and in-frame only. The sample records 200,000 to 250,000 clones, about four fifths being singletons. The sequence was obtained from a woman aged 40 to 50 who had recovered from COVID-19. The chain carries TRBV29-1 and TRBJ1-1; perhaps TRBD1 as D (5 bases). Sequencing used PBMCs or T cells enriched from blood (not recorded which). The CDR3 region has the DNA TGCAGCGCTCAGGGGAACACTGAAGCTTTCTTT. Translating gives CSAQGNTEAFF.